The 15 T cell receptor beta chains below all came from one sample that was sequenced in a study of cytomegalovirus exposure and HLA in healthy donors. 13 Jbeta primers and 60 Vbeta primers were used for the PCR. Sequencing was performed with immunoSEQ multiplex PCR; in TCRdb, only in-frame clones are kept and a portion is missing. The sample lists approximately 190,000 clones, roughly four fifths occurring once. Sequences were obtained from PBMCs. The receptor source for this set is a woman aged 18 to 35 in good health and CMV-seronegative.

This sequence joins TRBV6-1 and TRBJ1-1; 9 bases align to TRBD1. The V segment lost 6 bases and the J segment 4 bases; nucleotides outside the gene matches: 6. Germline CDR1 MNHNS, CDR2 SASEGT. The CDR3 runs to 14 residues. The CDR3 region is CASSLGQGFTEAFF. DNA of the CDR3: TGTGCCAGCAGCCTGGGACAGGGTTTCACTGAAGCTTTCTTT.

This chain uses TRBV7-9 with TRBJ1-2, with 9 bases aligning to TRBD1. Germline V gene lookup returns CDR1 SEHNR and CDR2 FQNEAQ (reference sequence). Trimming removed 2 bases from V and 8 bases from J; junction bases left unmatched: 9. This CDR3 comprises 15 residues. The CDR3, as DNA: TGTGCCAGCAGCTTATTGGGACAGGGATTGGGAGGCTACACCTTC. This gives the protein CASSLLGQGLGGYTF.

Of note for this clone: Relative to the germline gene, one junction end is altered; a read error may explain this. V and J are TRBV7-9 and TRBJ2-3; D gene ambiguous. Germline values: CDR1 SEHNR, CDR2 FQNEAQ (reference sequence). The CDR3 sequence is 12 residues long. The CDR3: CSSSSLTDTQYF. In DNA, the CDR3 is TGTTCCAGCAGCTCCCTCACAGATACGCAGTATTTT.

This clone was observed a few times. The chain carries TRBV7-8 and TRBJ2-7; 7 bases match TRBD1. With 9 bases clipped from V and 6 bases from J, the junction kept 14 bases outside the gene matches. The CDR3 is 14 amino acids. CDR1 is SGHVS, CDR2 FQNEAQ, per germline. The CDR3 DNA reads TGTGCCAGTAACCTCGGGACAGACGGCGGCGAGCAGTACTTC. It codes for CASNLGTDGGEQYF.

This clone showed up just once. The chain has TRBV6-5 and TRBJ2-5; D possibly corresponds to TRBD2 (6 bases). This CDR3 region has 12 residues. The germline V gene encodes CDR1 MNHEY and CDR2 SVGAGI. Deletions cut 11 bases from V and 6 bases from J, with 16 bases between. CDR3 loop: CAGGTPVKTQYF. The CDR3 bases are TGTGCCGGAGGGACGCCCGTCAAGACCCAGTACTTC.

The CDR3 here is CASSLEGGPPYEQYF. The CDR3 DNA reads as TGCGCCAGCAGCTTGGAAGGGGGCCCCCCCTACGAGCAGTACTTC. The chain uses TRBV5-1 and TRBJ2-7, with 7 bases matching TRBD1. The ends lost 0 bases at V and 2 bases at J; junction bases unmatched: 5. The germline CDR1 and CDR2 sequences are SGHRS and YFSETQ. The CDR3 consists of 15 residues.

The chain uses TRBV5-1 and TRBJ1-4; 8 positions agree with TRBD1. This CDR3 comprises 18 residues. V was clipped by 0 bases and J by 7 bases; unmatched bases: 14. Germline V CDR1 and CDR2: SGHRS, YFSETQ. As DNA, the CDR3 is TGCGCCAGCAGCTTGGCGTCAGGGGGCGGGTTGCTGCGTGAAAAACTGTTTTTT. Amino acids: CASSLASGGGLLREKLFF. Looking up the rest from reference TRBV5-1 and TRBJ1-4 gives the full variable domain: KAGVTQTPRYLIKTRGQQVTLSCSPISGHRSVSWYQQTPGQGLQFLFEYFSETQRNKGNFPGRFSGRQFSNSRSEMNVSTLELGDSALYLCASSLASGGGLLREKLFFGSGTQLSVL.

The gene calls are TRBV28 and TRBJ2-5, with 7 bases lining up with TRBD1. The CDR3 is 14 amino acids. With V trimmed by 5 bases and J by 2 bases, 5 bases remained unmatched. CDR1 is MDHEN, CDR2 SYDVKM, per germline. The CDR3 nucleotides read TGTGCCAGCAGTGTACAGGGGTGGCAAGAGACCCAGTACTTC. Amino acid sequence: CASSVQGWQETQYF. The full variable domain, completed using reference TRBV28 and TRBJ2-5, is DVKVTQSSRYLVKRTGEKVFLECVQDMDHENMFWYRQDPGLGLRLIYFSYDVKMKEKGDIPEGYSVSREKKERFSLILESASTNQTSMYLCASSVQGWQETQYFGPGTRLLVL.

This clone was recorded once. J is TRBJ1-2 and V is TRBV6-5; D gene unclear. From germline, CDR1 is MNHEY and CDR2 SVGAGI. V lost 5 bases and J 1 base, leaving 14 bases between the germline ends. The CDR3 spans 15 residues. The CDR3 DNA follows: TGTGCCAGCAGTCCCGACCCCGGGTTTAACTATGGCTACACCTTC. Translating gives CASSPDPGFNYGYTF.

This chain connects TRBV19 to TRBJ1-1, with no clear D. CDR1 and CDR2 from the germline V gene are LNHDA and SQIVND (reference sequence). V gave up 4 bases and J gave up 2 bases, with 14 bases separating them. The CDR3 contains 15 residues. CDR3: CASSTPRRANTEAFF. In DNA, the CDR3 is TGTGCCAGTAGTACCCCGAGGAGGGCTAACACTGAAGCTTTCTTT. The whole variable domain, filled in from reference TRBV19 and TRBJ1-1, reads DGGITQSPKYLFRKEGQNVTLSCEQNLNHDAMYWYRQDPGQGLRLIYYSQIVNDFQKGDIAEGYSVSREKKESFPLTVTSAQKNPTAFYLCASSTPRRANTEAFFGQGTRLTVV.

V and J are TRBV5-1 and TRBJ2-5; tentatively, D is TRBD2 (5 bases). The V gene lost 0 bases and the J gene lost 1 base, with 7 bases spanning the gap. The CDR3 length is 14 residues. The V gene's germline CDR1 is SGHRS and CDR2 YFSETQ. The CDR3 DNA reads TGCGCCAGCAGCTTGGGAGCGGTCCAAGAGACCCAGTACTTC. It codes for CASSLGAVQETQYF.

This sequence joins TRBV7-2 and TRBJ2-5; a weak D match, TRBD2 (7 bases). CDR1 SGHTA and CDR2 FQGNSA come from the germline V gene. CDR3 length: 16 amino acids. V gave up 1 base and J gave up 5 bases, with 17 bases separating them. The CDR3 loop reads CASSLGPGGRLETQYF. In nucleotides, the CDR3 is TGTGCCAGCAGCTTAGGCCCGGGGGGCCGACTGGAGACCCAGTACTTC.

The rearrangement uses TRBV28 and TRBJ1-2, with D possibly being TRBD1 (6 bases). The V end was cut by 4 bases, the J end by 8 bases, with 11 bases between. Per germline, CDR1 MDHEN and CDR2 SYDVKM. This CDR3 comprises 12 residues. The CDR3 here is CASSSNRVGYTF. The CDR3 DNA is TGTGCCAGCAGTTCTAACAGGGTCGGCTACACCTTC.

J is TRBJ2-7 and V is TRBV10-1; TRBD2 might be the D (5 bases). Germline V CDR1 and CDR2: WNHNN, SYGVQD (reference sequence). The CDR3 is 13 amino acids. Between the trimmed V and J ends, which lost 8 bases and 7 bases, there was a span of 18 bases. CDR3 sequence reads: CASSSKNTGEQYF. CDR3 nucleotides: TGCGCCAGCTCTTCGAAAAATACGGGGGAGCAGTACTTC.

With respect to this clone: Other DNA sequences within the sample encode an identical CDR3. The chain combines TRBV5-1 with TRBJ2-1; 12 nucleotides agree with TRBD2. Germline V gene data show CDR1 as SGHRS and CDR2 as YFSETQ. V shed 0 bases and J 9 bases; nucleotides not matched to a gene: 4. The CDR3 runs to 15 residues. This chain's CDR3 is CASSLELAGGGEQFF. CDR3 nucleotide sequence: TGCGCCAGCAGCTTGGAACTAGCGGGAGGTGGTGAGCAGTTCTTC.